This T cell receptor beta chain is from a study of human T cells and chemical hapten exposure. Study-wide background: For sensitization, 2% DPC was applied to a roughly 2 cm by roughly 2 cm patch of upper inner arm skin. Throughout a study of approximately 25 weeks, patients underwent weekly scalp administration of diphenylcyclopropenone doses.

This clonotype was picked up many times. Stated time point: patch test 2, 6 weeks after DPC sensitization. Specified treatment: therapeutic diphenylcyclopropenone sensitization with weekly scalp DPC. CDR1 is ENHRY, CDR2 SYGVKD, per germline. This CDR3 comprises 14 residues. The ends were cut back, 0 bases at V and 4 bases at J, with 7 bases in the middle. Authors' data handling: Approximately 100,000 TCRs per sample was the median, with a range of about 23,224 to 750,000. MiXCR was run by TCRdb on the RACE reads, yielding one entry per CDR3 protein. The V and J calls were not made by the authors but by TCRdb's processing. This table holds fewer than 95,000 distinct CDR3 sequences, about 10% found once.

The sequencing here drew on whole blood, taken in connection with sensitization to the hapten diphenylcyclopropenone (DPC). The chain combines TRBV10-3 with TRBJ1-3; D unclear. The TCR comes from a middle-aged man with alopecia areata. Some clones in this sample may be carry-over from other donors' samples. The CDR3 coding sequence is TGTGCCATCAGTGAGTCGCGCCGGGGAAACACCATATATTTT. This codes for CAISESRRGNTIYF.